This T cell receptor (beta chain) was recovered during a study of blood T cell repertoires in COVID-19. Germline CDR1 MDHEN, CDR2 SYDVKM. Losses at the gene ends were 5 bases for V and 4 bases for J; bases not matched to a gene: 7. The CDR3 covers 15 residues. This clone is a singleton in its sample. Only in-frame clones appear in the TCRdb table, and some are missing; sequencing was by immunoSEQ multiplex PCR. In the table there are about 83,000 clones, around 90% of which are singletons. This chain links TRBV28 with TRBJ1-5; TRBD1 matches 8 bases. The clonotype originates from a man at least 80 years old with active or convalescent COVID-19. The material sequenced was peripheral blood. CDR3 DNA: TGTGCCAGCAGTCGACAGGGGCTCTTGAATCAGCCCCAGCATTTT. This translates into CASSRQGLLNQPQHF.